The clone carrying this T cell receptor beta chain was picked up a small number of times. Its specificity is not known. The entry originates in a study of T cells in Graves' hyperthyroidism and ophthalmopathy. Study-level results: Before onset, by a median of approximately 6.8 months, the model predicted ophthalmopathy.

RNA transcripts yielded amplified TCR beta CDR3 regions. TCR CDR3 underwent first-round RT-PCR with the HTBI primer set. TCRdb re-analysed the multiplex PCR reads in MiXCR, keeping a single row per CDR3 protein. In the table there are about 520,000 distinct CDR3 sequences, less than 25% of which are singletons. The V gene's germline CDR1 is SQVTM and CDR2 ANQGSEA. The CDR3 sequence is 17 residues long. V trimming: 2 bases; J trimming: 3 bases; junction bases outside the gene matches: 14. The sample taken for sequencing was blood. The source of this sequence is a man aged 18 to 30 with Graves' hyperthyroidism. J is TRBJ2-5 and V is TRBV29-1, with TRBD1 matching over 8 bases. The CDR3 loop is CSVETRGRGPYEETQYF. For the CDR3, the DNA is TGCAGCGTTGAAACCAGGGGCAGGGGGCCTTATGAAGAGACCCAGTACTTC.